This T cell receptor (beta chain) is from a study of T cell responses to AZD1222 COVID-19 vaccine. Study-wide findings and caveats: Breadth and depth of Spike-specific TCRs rose after two AZD1222 doses. Females made up more of the donors, who were largely white British, and clonal diversity may have come out too low.

A note on this clone: Antigen: not known.

Assay: immunoSEQ multiplex PCR; the TCRdb copy retains only in-frame clones and omits some. The data hold 110,000 or so clones, with about 87% observed a single time. Here the sequenced sample was peripheral blood, taken 28 days after the second AZD1222 dose. The TCR originated in an adult who received the AZD1222 COVID-19 vaccine.

The CDR3 sequence: CASSLVAGQGWNEQFF. CDR3 sequence (DNA): TGCGCCAGCAGCTTGGTAGCGGGACAGGGGTGGAATGAGCAGTTCTTC. The J gene is TRBJ2-1, the V gene TRBV5-1, with 10 bases lining up with TRBD1. The CDR3 covers 16 residues. The V gene's germline CDR1 is SGHRS and CDR2 YFSETQ. After removal of 0 bases from V and 7 bases from J, the junction contained 7 bases not matched to a gene.